This T cell receptor (beta chain) was identified in a study of breast tumors, draining lymph nodes, adjacent tissues. TCRdb called the multiplex PCR reads again in MiXCR, with one record for every CDR3 protein. The sample lists about 300,000 distinct CDR3 sequences, roughly 30% occurring once. The lymph nodes were axillary draining lymph nodes from breast cancer patients. Findings and caveats of the study: Data only fit, rather than demonstrated, lymph node origin of most tumor T cells. Tumor TCR diversity was below lymph nodes but above nontumor tissue.

Worth noting for this clonotype: Its specificity is not known. This may stem from a read error, because a much larger clone lies one nucleotide away.

Material: axillary lymph node tissue. The TCR sequence derives from a female donor with breast cancer. Some clones in this sample may be carry-over from other donors' samples.

CDR3 sequence: CASSRGRPNEQFF. The CDR3 bases are TGTGCCAGCAGCAGGGGACGGCCCAATGAGCAGTTCTTC. The chain uses TRBV5-5 and TRBJ2-1; either TRBD1 or TRBD2 may supply D (5 bases each). The V end lost 4 bases, the J end lost 6 bases, and 11 bases lay between the germline ends. From germline, CDR1 is SGHKS and CDR2 YYEKEE (reference sequence). This CDR3 contains 13 residues.